Presented here are 9 T cell receptor beta chains from one specimen sequenced in a study of regulatory T cells in long-lasting Graves disease (dated by TCRdb to about 2021). The library relied on multiplex PCR. The sequencer was an Illumina HiSeq 4000. To build TCR beta libraries, CDR3 regions were amplified by Arm-PCR using iRepertoire HTBI primers. TCRdb ran its own pipeline on the public reads, namely fastp trimming at Q25 and MiXCR clone calling, and kept in-frame beta chains. Rows merge per CDR3 protein into single entries with the most common DNA and genes. Within this sample are a few hundred thousand distinct CDR3 sequences, with roughly 14% of them counted one time only. 10% of the sample lies in the top ten. In the paper's terms, the time point label means: newly diagnosed GD, antithyroid drugs for less than 3 months. For both TCR sequencing and RNA sequencing, RNA was extracted from PBMCs using TRIzol.

This same sample was also taken into another study, of T cells in Graves' hyperthyroidism and ophthalmopathy.

The material sequenced was peripheral blood mononuclear cells (PBMCs), taken at new diagnosis, from a patient treated with antithyroid drugs. Receptors originate from a man aged 30 to 45 with Graves disease. Donor details come from another sample of the same person, matched by shared clones.

The CDR3 reads CSVEDRGNTIYF. In DNA form, the CDR3 reads TGCAGCGTTGAGGACAGGGGAAACACCATATATTTT. V and J are TRBV29-1 and TRBJ1-3, with 7 bases aligning to TRBD1. The germline V gene encodes CDR1 SQVTM and CDR2 ANQGSEA. V dropped 3 bases and J dropped 4; count of bases not matched to a gene: 0. The CDR3 has 12 amino acids.

The V call is TRBV5-8, the J call TRBJ1-2; D remains ambiguous. The V end lost 3 bases, the J end lost 6 bases, and 9 bases lay between the germline ends. Germline V gene data show CDR1 as SGHTS and CDR2 as YDEGEE. The CDR3 contains 12 residues. CDR3: CASSSDPNGYTF. CDR3 DNA: TGTGCCAGCAGCTCCGACCCGAATGGCTACACCTTC.

This clonotype was seen only a few times. The gene calls are TRBV19 and TRBJ2-2; TRBD2 aligns across 9 bases. Per the germline V gene, CDR1 is LNHDA and CDR2 is SQIVND (reference sequence). Unmatched junction bases numbered 10, after V lost 5 bases and J lost 6 bases. The CDR3 covers 16 residues. Written as DNA, the CDR3 is TGTGCCAGTAGTGGATTAGCGGGAGTTGGTTCCGGGGAGCTGTTTTTT. Encoded protein: CASSGLAGVGSGELFF.

This clonotype occurred many times. The chain carries TRBV12-3 or TRBV12-4 and TRBJ1-2; D perhaps matches TRBD1 (5 bases). V lost 5 bases to trimming and J lost 8 bases, with 12 bases between them. CDR3 length: 12 amino acids. CDR3 amino acids: CASSLEGWGYTF. The CDR3 DNA reads TGTGCCAGCAGTCTAGAGGGGTGGGGCTACACCTTC.

This clonotype has a handful of counts. Likely a read error: the CDR3 ends without its conserved phenylalanine or tryptophan. The chain employs TRBV11-2 and TRBJ2-5, with TRBD2 matching over 8 bases. With 6 bases clipped from V and 4 bases from J, the junction kept 7 bases outside the gene matches. This CDR3 is 14 amino acids long. Germline CDR1 SGHAT, CDR2 FQNNGV. The CDR3 region is CASSPRLAGETQYL. CDR3 nucleotide sequence: TGTGCCAGCAGTCCGAGGCTAGCGGGAGAGACCCAGTACCTC.

This clonotype was seen a handful of times. The chain recombines TRBV2 with TRBJ2-3; maybe TRBD1 (6 bases). Trimming left V 6 bases short and J 6 bases short, with 10 bases between. Germline lookup yields CDR1 SNHLY and CDR2 FYNNEI. CDR3 length: 12 amino acids. The CDR3 is CASRGQGDTQYF. CDR3 DNA sequence: TGTGCCAGCAGGGGGCAGGGGGATACGCAGTATTTT.

Many counts were recorded for this clonotype. The chain joins TRBV7-7 to TRBJ2-1; the D gene is possibly TRBD1 (6 bases). This CDR3 is built from 13 residues. Germline V lookup: CDR1 SSHAT, CDR2 FNYEAQ (reference sequence). V was clipped by 1 base and J by 8 bases, with 9 bases between them. In nucleotides, the CDR3 is TGTGCCAGCAGCTTAGGGGGGCGGGATGAGCAGTTCTTC. Its translation is CASSLGGRDEQFF. The full variable domain, completed using reference TRBV7-7 and TRBJ2-1, is GAGVSQSPRYKVTKRGQDVTLRCDPISSHATLYWYQQALGQGPEFLTYFNYEAQPDKSGLPSDRFSAERPEGSISTLTIQRTEQRDSAMYRCASSLGGRDEQFFGPGTRLTVL.

Ten or more counts support this clonotype. The chain carries TRBV5-1 and TRBJ1-1, with D unclear. Germline CDR1 is SGHRS and CDR2 is YFSETQ. The length of the CDR3 is 13 residues. Trimming removed 2 bases from V and 4 bases from J, with 9 bases in between. The CDR3 protein is CASSFGVGTEAFF. The CDR3 nucleotides read TGCGCCAGCAGCTTTGGGGTTGGCACTGAAGCTTTCTTT.

DNA for the CDR3: TGCGCCAGCAGCTTGCTGGGGACAGACCAAGAGACCCAGTACTTC. As protein: CASSLLGTDQETQYF. This rearrangement joins TRBV5-1 to TRBJ2-5; the match to TRBD1 covers 7 bases. The germline V gene encodes CDR1 SGHRS and CDR2 YFSETQ. The CDR3 consists of 15 residues. With 1 base clipped from V and 0 bases from J, the junction kept 3 bases outside the gene matches.